The sample holds a few counts of the clone carrying this T cell receptor (beta chain). Its antigen is still unknown. These data belong to a study of cytomegalovirus exposure and HLA in healthy donors. Study as a whole: The study placed 80% to 90% of its 350 to 450 genotyped donors in the Caucasian-associated ancestry cluster. General study results and limits: Further analysis, carried out later, found HLA-associated TCR beta chains more clonally expanded than equally common other chains. In a later analysis, V- and J-gene trimming of beta chains associated with a DCLRE1C missense variant, replicated independently.

Looked up from germline, CDR1 is LGHNT and CDR2 is FRNRAP. The CDR3 covers 15 residues. Trimming shortened V by 3 bases and J by 2 bases, and 13 bases separated the two germline ends. PCR used 60 Vbeta primers and 13 Jbeta primers. Method: immunoSEQ multiplex PCR; TCRdb's copy keeps in-frame clones and lacks some. The sample carries about 130,000 clones, 8% to 9.5% recorded once. The material sequenced was PBMCs. This sequence was found in a man in his forties in good health and CMV-seronegative. The chain links TRBV12-5 to TRBJ1-2, with a weak D call TRBD1 (6 bases). CDR3 amino acids: CASGFGQLENYGYTF. In nucleotides, the CDR3 is TGTGCTAGTGGTTTCGGACAGTTGGAGAACTATGGCTACACCTTC.